A single T cell receptor beta chain is shown here with its context. Its cognate antigen is unknown. The record originates from a study of Ad26.COV2.S vaccination and SARS-CoV-2 variants. Study at large: Ad26.COV2.S was injected intramuscularly once or twice, 56 days apart. Study-level results: Recipients of either vaccine or placebo displayed similar breadth of non-spike TCRs. Substantial breadth was reported for post-vaccination spike-specific CD8+ and CD4+ T cells.

Documented treatment: around 19 received Ad26.COV2.S at low or high dose, single or two shots; a few received placebo; per-sample allocation not given. Day 63 following the first vaccine or placebo injection was when the samples were taken. Vaccination employed an Ad26 vector expressing the Wuhan-strain SARS-CoV-2 spike. V lost 0 bases to trimming and J lost 0 bases; unmatched junction nucleotides: 5. The CDR3 loop spans 18 amino acids. Germline V gene sequence: CDR1 SGDLS, CDR2 YYNGEE. The table came from immunoSEQ multiplex PCR; TCRdb's copy has only in-frame clones and leaves some out. There are fewer than 300,000 clones in the sample; over 75% occur only once, and about 3.5% lies in the top ten.

The sequences come from peripheral blood, collected in a trial of Ad26.COV2.S vaccine versus placebo. The V gene is TRBV9, the J gene TRBJ2-2, with 10 bases identical to TRBD2. The sequence was collected from a person aged 18-65 years who received the Ad26.COV2.S COVID-19 vaccine or a placebo. As DNA, the CDR3 is TGTGCCAGCAGCGTAGGTAGCGGGGGGATCGCGAACACCGGGGAGCTGTTTTTT. Its protein is CASSVGSGGIANTGELFF.